The 12 T cell receptor beta chains presented below share a single source sample, sequenced in a study of identical twins. Using its own MiXCR run on the 5' RACE reads, TCRdb lists one record per CDR3 protein. The sample records 570,000 or so distinct CDR3 sequences, 9% to 10% being singletons. Separately, the same data were catalogued under a study of yellow fever vaccine responses in identical twins.

Sequenced material: PBMCs. The receptors stem from a woman aged 18-29 years in good health.

The chain combines TRBV6-5 with TRBJ1-5; TRBD1 aligns across 12 bases. CDR3 length: 18 residues. V lost 4 bases, J lost 2 bases, and 9 bases stayed unmatched. Germline CDR1 MNHEY, CDR2 SVGAGI. The CDR3 region has the DNA TGTGCCAGCAGTTCCGGGACAGGGGGCGCAGGCGGCAATCAGCCCCAGCATTTT. This sequence encodes CASSSGTGGAGGNQPQHF.

This chain connects TRBV7-9 to TRBJ1-4; D may be TRBD1 (5 bases). The germline V gene encodes CDR1 SEHNR and CDR2 FQNEAQ (reference sequence). The CDR3 extends over 15 amino acids. V was clipped by 8 bases and J by 4 bases, with 17 bases between them. The CDR3 loop is CASGGVDNDNEKLFF. CDR3 coding DNA: TGTGCCAGCGGAGGGGTGGACAACGATAATGAAAAACTGTTTTTT.

The gene calls are TRBV5-1 and TRBJ2-1, with a tentative D call TRBD2 (7 bases). The CDR3 runs to 16 residues. The V end lost 3 bases, the J end lost 8 bases, and 21 bases lay between the germline ends. Germline CDR1 SGHRS, CDR2 YFSETQ. CDR3: CASSSLAKIGGDEQFF. The CDR3 DNA follows: TGCGCCAGCAGCTCGCTAGCCAAGATAGGGGGGGATGAGCAGTTCTTC.

J is TRBJ2-5 and V is TRBV10-3, with 8 bases identical to TRBD2. The CDR3 loop spans 14 amino acids. The V gene's germline CDR1 is ENHRY and CDR2 SYGVKD. J was trimmed by 5 bases and V by 7 bases; bases with no gene match: 9. The CDR3 loop reads CAITSPGGWETQYF. DNA for the CDR3: TGTGCCATCACCTCCCCGGGAGGGTGGGAGACCCAGTACTTC.

This clonotype was observed a handful of times. The rearrangement joins TRBV7-8 to TRBJ2-3; 7 nucleotides line up with TRBD2. Looked up from germline, CDR1 is SGHVS and CDR2 is FQNEAQ. This CDR3 region has 15 residues. Trimming took 5 bases from V and 4 from J; bases not matched to a gene: 9. CDR3 region: CASSLARLAPDTQYF. As DNA, the CDR3 is TGTGCCAGCAGCCTCGCCAGACTAGCTCCAGATACGCAGTATTTT.

This clonotype was picked up many times. The chain employs TRBV29-1 and TRBJ1-2, with D unclear. The CDR3 is 9 amino acids. The V gene's germline CDR1 is SQVTM and CDR2 ANQGSEA. V shed 3 bases and J shed 7 bases, with 3 bases lying between them. As DNA, the CDR3 is TGCAGCGTTGATGCTGGCTACACCTTC. It codes for CSVDAGYTF.

In its sample, this clonotype was seen a few times. This chain uses TRBV28 with TRBJ1-1; no definite D call. CDR1 MDHEN and CDR2 SYDVKM come from the germline V gene. The CDR3 loop spans 11 amino acids. Trimming left V 6 bases short and J 5 bases short, with 7 bases between. DNA for the CDR3: TGTGCCAGCAGGGTAATGACTGAAGCTTTCTTT. This codes for CASRVMTEAFF.

This clonotype has a count of ten or more. In DNA, the CDR3 is TGTGCCACCAGTGATTCGAGGGTTCTTGAAGCTTTCTTT. It is translated as CATSDSRVLEAFF. The chain recombines TRBV24-1 with TRBJ1-1; D ambiguous. The CDR3 consists of 13 residues. V was pared by 2 bases and J by 7 bases, with 10 bases between. CDR1 and CDR2 from the germline V gene are KGHDR and SFDVKD.

This clonotype turned up a few times. The rearrangement uses TRBV21-1 and TRBJ2-1; TRBD1, the D gene given by the table, was not confirmed from the DNA. TRBV21-1 represents a pseudogene. The CDR3 has 18 residues. The CDR3 loop is CASSTPGGPLSSYNEQFF. CDR3 bases: TGTGCCAGCAGCACCCCAGGGGGGCCCCTCAGCTCCTACAATGAGCAGTTCTTC.

This clonotype was observed many times. This chain joins TRBV7-2 and TRBJ2-7; 9 bases map to TRBD1. The CDR3 sequence is 15 residues long. After removal of 2 bases from V and 0 bases from J, the junction contained 2 bases not matched to a gene. In germline, CDR1 is SGHTA, CDR2 FQGNSA. The CDR3 sequence is CASSLWGQGSYEQYF. The CDR3 region has the DNA TGTGCCAGCAGCTTATGGGGACAGGGCTCCTACGAGCAGTACTTC.

The chain uses TRBV20-1 and TRBJ2-7; D ambiguous. The CDR3 loop spans 12 amino acids. Trimming took 5 bases from V and 1 from J, leaving 9 bases between them. Germline V gene data show CDR1 as DFQATT and CDR2 as SNEGSKA (reference sequence). The CDR3, as DNA: TGCAGTGCTCTCCAGAATTCCTACGAGCAGTACTTC. It translates to CSALQNSYEQYF.

The chain has TRBV11-2 and TRBJ2-7; D unclear. Looked up from germline, CDR1 is SGHAT and CDR2 is FQNNGV. The CDR3 is 14 amino acids. Trimming took off 5 bases at V and 3 bases at J, with 14 bases between the two ends. In DNA, the CDR3 is TGTGCCAGCAGCCTCCTATACAAAGACTACGAGCAGTACTTC. Protein product: CASSLLYKDYEQYF.